This T cell receptor beta chain was observed in a study of OX40 agonist ivuxolimab in advanced cancers. Germline V gene data show CDR1 as SGHTA and CDR2 as FQGNSA. There are 15 residues in the CDR3. Between the trimmed V and J ends, which lost 2 bases and 2 bases, there was a span of 10 bases. Overall study findings and caveats: Patients who responded partially at 0.1-3.0 mg/kg showed clonal expansion ranking among the lowest.

With respect to this clone: What it recognizes is unknown.

Sequencing was performed with immunoSEQ multiplex PCR; in TCRdb, only in-frame clones are kept and a portion is missing. The sample carries fewer than 95,000 clones, 75% to 85% recorded once. Researchers took blood at baseline, on cycle 4 day 1, and on cycle 7 day 1. The source is an adult with an advanced solid tumor such as melanoma, head and neck, liver or kidney cancer. V gene TRBV7-2 combines with J gene TRBJ1-5; TRBD1 is a possible D gene (5 bases). This sample comprised CD4+ or CD8+ T cells sorted from blood, obtained in a trial of the OX40 agonist ivuxolimab. The CDR3: CASSLTGGGNQPQHF. Here the CDR3 DNA reads TGTGCCAGCAGCTTAACAGGAGGGGGCAATCAGCCCCAGCATTTT.